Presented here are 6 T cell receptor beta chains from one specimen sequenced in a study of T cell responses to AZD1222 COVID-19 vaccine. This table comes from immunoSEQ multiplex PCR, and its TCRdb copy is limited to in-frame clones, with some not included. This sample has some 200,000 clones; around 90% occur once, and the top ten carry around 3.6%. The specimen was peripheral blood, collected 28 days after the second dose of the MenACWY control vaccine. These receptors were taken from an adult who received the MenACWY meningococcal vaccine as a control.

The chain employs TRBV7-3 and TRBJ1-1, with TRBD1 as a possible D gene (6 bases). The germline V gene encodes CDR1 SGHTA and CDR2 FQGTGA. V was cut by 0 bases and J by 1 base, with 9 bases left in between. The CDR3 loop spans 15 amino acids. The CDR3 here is CASSLTGGPNTEAFF. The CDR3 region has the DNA TGTGCCAGCAGCTTAACAGGGGGGCCGAACACTGAAGCTTTCTTT.

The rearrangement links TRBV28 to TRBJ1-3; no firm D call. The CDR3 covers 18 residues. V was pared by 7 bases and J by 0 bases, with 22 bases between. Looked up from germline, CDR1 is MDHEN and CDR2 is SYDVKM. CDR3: CASKIGTKVEFSGNTIYF. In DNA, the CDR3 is TGTGCCAGCAAGATCGGAACTAAGGTGGAGTTCTCTGGAAACACCATATATTTT.

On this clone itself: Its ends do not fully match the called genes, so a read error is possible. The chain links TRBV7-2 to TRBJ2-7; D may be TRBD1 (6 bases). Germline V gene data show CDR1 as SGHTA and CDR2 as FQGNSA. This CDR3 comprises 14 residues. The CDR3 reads CASSLRGQRVDFYF. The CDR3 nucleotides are TGTGCCAGCAGCTTAAGAGGACAGCGAGTCGACTTCTATTTC.

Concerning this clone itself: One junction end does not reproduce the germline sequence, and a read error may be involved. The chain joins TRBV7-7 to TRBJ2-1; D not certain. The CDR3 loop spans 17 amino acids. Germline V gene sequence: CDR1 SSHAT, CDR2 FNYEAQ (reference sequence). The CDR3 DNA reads TGTGCTAGCAGCTTATCCCCACCGGGTCCCCCCTACAATGAGCAGTTCTTC. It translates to CASSLSPPGPPYNEQFF.

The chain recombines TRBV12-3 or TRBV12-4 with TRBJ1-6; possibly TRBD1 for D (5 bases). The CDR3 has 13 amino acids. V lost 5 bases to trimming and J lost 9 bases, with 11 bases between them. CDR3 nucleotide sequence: TGTGCCAGCAGTCGACAGACAACTTCACCCCTCCACTTT. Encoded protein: CASSRQTTSPLHF.

DNA of the CDR3: TGTGCCAGCAGTCCCCCGGGAGGGTCGTACGAGCAGTACTTC. Its protein is CASSPPGGSYEQYF. The V gene is TRBV28, the J gene TRBJ2-7; TRBD2 matches at 8 bases. V was pared by 5 bases and J by 4 bases, with 7 bases of the junction left unmatched. Germline loops: CDR1 MDHEN, CDR2 SYDVKM. The CDR3 is 14 residues long. The variable domain in full, completed from reference TRBV28 and TRBJ2-7, reads DVKVTQSSRYLVKRTGEKVFLECVQDMDHENMFWYRQDPGLGLRLIYFSYDVKMKEKGDIPEGYSVSREKKERFSLILESASTNQTSMYLCASSPPGGSYEQYFGPGTRLTVT.